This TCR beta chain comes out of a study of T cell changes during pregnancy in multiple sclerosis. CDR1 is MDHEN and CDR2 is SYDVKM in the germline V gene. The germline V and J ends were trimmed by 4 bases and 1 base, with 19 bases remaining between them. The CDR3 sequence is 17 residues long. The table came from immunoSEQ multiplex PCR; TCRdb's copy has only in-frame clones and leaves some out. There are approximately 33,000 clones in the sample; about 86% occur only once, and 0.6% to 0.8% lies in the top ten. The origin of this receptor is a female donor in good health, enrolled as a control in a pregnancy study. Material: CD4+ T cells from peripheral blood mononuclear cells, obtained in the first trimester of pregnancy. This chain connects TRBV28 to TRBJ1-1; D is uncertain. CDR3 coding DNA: TGTGCCAGCAGTTCCCCCCGACCACTGGGCCGGAACACTGAAGCTTTCTTT. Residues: CASSSPRPLGRNTEAFF.